One and the same sample provided the 2 T cell receptor beta chains below, sequenced in a study of T-cell memory formation after mild COVID-19. MiXCR, applied by TCRdb to the 5' RACE reads, yields one record per CDR3 protein. This table has around 130,000 distinct CDR3 sequences, more than 15% appearing once. Sequencing was carried out using PBMCs or a T cell subset sorted from them (not recorded which). The receptors derive from a man between 18 and 35 years old who had mild COVID-19 (a few samples of this study predate the infection). Cell type and time point are not known.

The chain links TRBV3-1 to TRBJ2-7; no clear D gene. The CDR3 runs 12 residues. Per germline, CDR1 LGHDT and CDR2 YNNKEL (reference sequence). Trimming cost V 2 bases and J 6 bases, with 8 bases left between them. DNA for the CDR3: TGTGCCAGCAGCCAACGGAGTGGCGAGCAGTACTTC. Protein product: CASSQRSGEQYF.

V and J are TRBV5-1 and TRBJ2-3; 8 nucleotides align to TRBD1. Losses at the gene ends were 4 bases for V and 6 bases for J; bases not matched to a gene: 7. Germline V gene lookup returns CDR1 SGHRS and CDR2 YFSETQ. This CDR3 has 14 residues. The CDR3 loop is CASSTGRQGDTQYF. The CDR3 nucleotides are TGCGCCAGCAGCACTGGGAGACAGGGGGATACGCAGTATTTT.